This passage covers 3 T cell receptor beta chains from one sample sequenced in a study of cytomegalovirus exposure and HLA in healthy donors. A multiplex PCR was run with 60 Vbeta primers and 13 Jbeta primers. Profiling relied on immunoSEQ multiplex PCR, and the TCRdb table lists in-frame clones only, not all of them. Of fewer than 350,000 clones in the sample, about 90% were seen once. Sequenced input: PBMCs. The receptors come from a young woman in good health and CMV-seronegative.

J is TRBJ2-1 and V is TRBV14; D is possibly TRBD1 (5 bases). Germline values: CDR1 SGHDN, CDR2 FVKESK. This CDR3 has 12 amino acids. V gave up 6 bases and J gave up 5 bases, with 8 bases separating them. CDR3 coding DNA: TGTGCCAGCAGATACAGGAACAATGAGCAGTTCTTC. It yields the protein CASRYRNNEQFF.

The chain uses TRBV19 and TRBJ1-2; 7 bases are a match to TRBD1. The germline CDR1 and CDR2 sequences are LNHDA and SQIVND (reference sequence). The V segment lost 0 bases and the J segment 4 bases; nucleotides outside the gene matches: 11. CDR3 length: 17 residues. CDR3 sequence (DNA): TGTGCCAGTAGTATAGATCTGGCCAGGGGGGATTTCTATGGCTACACCTTC. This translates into CASSIDLARGDFYGYTF.

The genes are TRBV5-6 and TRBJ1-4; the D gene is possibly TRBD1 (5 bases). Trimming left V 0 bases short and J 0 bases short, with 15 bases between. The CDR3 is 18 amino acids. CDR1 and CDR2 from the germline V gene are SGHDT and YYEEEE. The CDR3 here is CASSLAGTVAATNEKLFF. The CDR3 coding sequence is TGTGCCAGCAGCTTGGCCGGGACTGTTGCTGCAACTAATGAAAAACTGTTTTTT.